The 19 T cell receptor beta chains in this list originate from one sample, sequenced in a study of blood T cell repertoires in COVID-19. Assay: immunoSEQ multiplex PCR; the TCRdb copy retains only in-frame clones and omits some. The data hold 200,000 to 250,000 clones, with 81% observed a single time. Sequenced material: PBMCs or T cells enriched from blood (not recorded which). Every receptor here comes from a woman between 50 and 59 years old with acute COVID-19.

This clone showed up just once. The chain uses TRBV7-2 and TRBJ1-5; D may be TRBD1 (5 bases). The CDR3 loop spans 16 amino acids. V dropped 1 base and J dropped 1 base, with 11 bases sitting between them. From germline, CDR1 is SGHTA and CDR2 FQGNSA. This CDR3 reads CASSLGAGLSNQPQHF. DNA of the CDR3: TGTGCCAGCAGCTTAGGAGCAGGGCTAAGCAATCAGCCCCAGCATTTT.

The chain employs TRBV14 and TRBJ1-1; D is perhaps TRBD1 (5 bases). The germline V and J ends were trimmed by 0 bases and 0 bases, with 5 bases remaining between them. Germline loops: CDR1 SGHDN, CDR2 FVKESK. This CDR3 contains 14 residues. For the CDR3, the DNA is TGTGCCAGCAGCCAAGAGACAGTGAACACTGAAGCTTTCTTT. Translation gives CASSQETVNTEAFF. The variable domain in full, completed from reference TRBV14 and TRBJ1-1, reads EAGVTQFPSHSVIEKGQTVTLRCDPISGHDNLYWYRRVMGKEIKFLLHFVKESKQDESGMPNNRFLAERTGGTYSTLKVQPAELEDSGVYFCASSQETVNTEAFFGQGTRLTVV.

CDR3 sequence reads: CASSLVAFGQSIGELFF. In nucleotides, the CDR3 is TGTGCCAGCTCACTTGTTGCCTTTGGACAGTCAATCGGGGAGCTGTTTTTT. This chain links TRBV18 with TRBJ2-2, with D possibly being TRBD1 (6 bases). The CDR3 runs to 17 residues. Trimming shortened V by 4 bases and J by 7 bases, and 22 bases separated the two germline ends. Germline V gene lookup returns CDR1 KGHSH and CDR2 LQKENI.

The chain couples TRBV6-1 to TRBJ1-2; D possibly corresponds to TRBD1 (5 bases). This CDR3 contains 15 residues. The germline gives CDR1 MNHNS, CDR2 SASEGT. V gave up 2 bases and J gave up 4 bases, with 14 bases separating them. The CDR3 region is CASSEFVGATYGYTF. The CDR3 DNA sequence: TGTGCCAGCAGTGAATTTGTTGGGGCTACCTATGGCTACACCTTC.

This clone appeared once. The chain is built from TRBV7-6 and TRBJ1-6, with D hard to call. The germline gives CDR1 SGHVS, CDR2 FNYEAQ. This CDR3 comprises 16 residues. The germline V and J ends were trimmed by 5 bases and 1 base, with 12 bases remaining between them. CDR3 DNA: TGTGCCAGCAGCCCCAGAGGGTCATCCTATAATTCACCCCTCCACTTT. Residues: CASSPRGSSYNSPLHF.

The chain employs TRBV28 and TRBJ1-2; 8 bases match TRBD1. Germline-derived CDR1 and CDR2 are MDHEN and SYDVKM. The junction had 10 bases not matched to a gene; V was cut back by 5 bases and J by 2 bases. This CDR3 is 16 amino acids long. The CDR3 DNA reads TGTGCCAGCAGTGGGACGACAGGGGTAGCGAACTATGGCTACACCTTC. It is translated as CASSGTTGVANYGYTF.

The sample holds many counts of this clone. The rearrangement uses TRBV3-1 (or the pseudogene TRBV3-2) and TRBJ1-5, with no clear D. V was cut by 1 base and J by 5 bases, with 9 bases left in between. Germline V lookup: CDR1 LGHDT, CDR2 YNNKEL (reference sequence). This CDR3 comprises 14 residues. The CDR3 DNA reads TGTGCCAGCAGCCAAGTTGTGGTAGATCAGCCCCAGCATTTT. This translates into CASSQVVVDQPQHF.

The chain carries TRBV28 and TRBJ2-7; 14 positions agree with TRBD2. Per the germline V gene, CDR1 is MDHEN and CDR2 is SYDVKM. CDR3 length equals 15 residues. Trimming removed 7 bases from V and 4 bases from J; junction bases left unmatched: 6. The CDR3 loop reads CASTTWTSGRYEQYF. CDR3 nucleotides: TGTGCCAGCACCACGTGGACTAGCGGGAGGTACGAGCAGTACTTC.

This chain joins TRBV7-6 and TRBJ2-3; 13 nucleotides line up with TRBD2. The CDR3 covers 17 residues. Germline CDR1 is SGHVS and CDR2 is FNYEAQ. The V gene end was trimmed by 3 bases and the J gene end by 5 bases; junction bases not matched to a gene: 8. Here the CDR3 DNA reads TGTGCCAGCAGCTTTCCGACTAGCGGGGGGAATCAAGATACGCAGTATTTT. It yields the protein CASSFPTSGGNQDTQYF.

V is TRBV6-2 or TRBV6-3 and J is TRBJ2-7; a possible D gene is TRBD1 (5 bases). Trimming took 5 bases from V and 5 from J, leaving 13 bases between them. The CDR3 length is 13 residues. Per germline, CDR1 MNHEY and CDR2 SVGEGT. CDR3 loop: CASSPDMLNEQYF. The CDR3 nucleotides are TGTGCCAGCAGTCCGGACATGTTAAACGAGCAGTACTTC.

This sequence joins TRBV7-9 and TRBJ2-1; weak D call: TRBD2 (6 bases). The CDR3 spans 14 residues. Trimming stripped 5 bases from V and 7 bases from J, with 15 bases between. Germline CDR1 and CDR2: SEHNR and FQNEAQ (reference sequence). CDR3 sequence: CASSTPRELNEQFF. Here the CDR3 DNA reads TGTGCCAGCAGCACCCCCCGGGAGCTTAATGAGCAGTTCTTC.

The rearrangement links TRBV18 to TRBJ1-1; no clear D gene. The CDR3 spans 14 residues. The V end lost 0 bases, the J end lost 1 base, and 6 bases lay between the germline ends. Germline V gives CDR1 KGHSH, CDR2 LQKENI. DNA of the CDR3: TGTGCCAGCTCACCACCCCCCCAGAACACTGAAGCTTTCTTT. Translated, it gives CASSPPPQNTEAFF.

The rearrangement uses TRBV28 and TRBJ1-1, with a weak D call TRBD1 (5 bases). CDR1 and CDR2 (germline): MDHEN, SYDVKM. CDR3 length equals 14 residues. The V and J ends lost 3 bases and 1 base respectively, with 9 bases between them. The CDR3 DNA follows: TGTGCCAGCAGTTTTTCGGGGGGGAACACTGAAGCTTTCTTT. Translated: CASSFSGGNTEAFF.

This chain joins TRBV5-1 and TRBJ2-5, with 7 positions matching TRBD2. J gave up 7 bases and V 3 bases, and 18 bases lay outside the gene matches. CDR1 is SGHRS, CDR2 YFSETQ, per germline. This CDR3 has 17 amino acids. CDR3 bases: TGCGCCAGCAGCTGGGACTACCGGGACGGCGCTGGTGGGACCCAGTACTTC. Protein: CASSWDYRDGAGGTQYF.

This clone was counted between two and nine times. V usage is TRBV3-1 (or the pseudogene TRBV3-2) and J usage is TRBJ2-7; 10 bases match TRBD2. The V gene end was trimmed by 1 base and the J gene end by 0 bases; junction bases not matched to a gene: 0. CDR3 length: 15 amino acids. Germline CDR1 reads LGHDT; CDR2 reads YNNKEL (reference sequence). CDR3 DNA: TGTGCCAGCAGCCAAGCTAGCGGGAGCTCCTACGAGCAGTACTTC. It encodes CASSQASGSSYEQYF.

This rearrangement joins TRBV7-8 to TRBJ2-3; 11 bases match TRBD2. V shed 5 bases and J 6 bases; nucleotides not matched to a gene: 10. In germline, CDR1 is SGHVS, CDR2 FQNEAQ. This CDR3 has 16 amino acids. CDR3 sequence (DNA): TGTGCCAGCAGCCCGTCCCCTAGCGGGGGGAGGGATACGCAGTATTTT. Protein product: CASSPSPSGGRDTQYF.

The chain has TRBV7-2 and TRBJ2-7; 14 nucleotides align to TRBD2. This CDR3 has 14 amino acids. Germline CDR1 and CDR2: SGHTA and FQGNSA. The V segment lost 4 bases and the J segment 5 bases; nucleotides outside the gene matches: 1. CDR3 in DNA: TGTGCCAGCAGCTCGGGACTAGCGGGAGACGAGCAGTACTTC. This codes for CASSSGLAGDEQYF.

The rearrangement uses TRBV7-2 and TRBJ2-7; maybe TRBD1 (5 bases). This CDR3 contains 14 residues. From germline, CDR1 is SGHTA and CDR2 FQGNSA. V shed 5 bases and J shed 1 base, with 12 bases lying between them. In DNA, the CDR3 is TGTGCCAGCAGCCTCGGACATTTTTCCTACGAGCAGTACTTC. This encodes CASSLGHFSYEQYF.

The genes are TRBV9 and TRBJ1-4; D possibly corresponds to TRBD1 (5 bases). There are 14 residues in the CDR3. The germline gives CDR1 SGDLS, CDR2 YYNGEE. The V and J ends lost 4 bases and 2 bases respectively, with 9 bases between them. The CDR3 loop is CASSTTATNEKLFF. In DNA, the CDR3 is TGTGCCAGCAGCACGACAGCGACTAATGAAAAACTGTTTTTT.